This passage covers 16 T cell receptor beta chains from one sample sequenced in a study of CD8 T cells in ankylosing spondylitis. Study observations and caveats: What seemed typical of ankylosing spondylitis blood was a TCR beta motif built from about 8 highly homologous variants.

TCRdb recomputed calls from the 5' RACE reads with MiXCR, one row per CDR3 protein. The sample lists a few hundred thousand distinct CDR3 sequences; roughly an eighth were seen once. No antigen has been identified for these receptors. Sequenced input: blood, either unsorted or a sorted T cell fraction (not recorded which). Receptors were obtained from a male donor with ankylosing spondylitis.

This clonotype was observed at least ten times. The rearrangement uses TRBV20-1 and TRBJ1-5; 7 nucleotides line up with TRBD1. V was pared by 6 bases and J by 7 bases, with 12 bases of the junction left unmatched. Germline CDR1 DFQATT, CDR2 SNEGSKA (reference sequence). The CDR3 loop spans 14 amino acids. Here the CDR3 reads CSAPGRGLGQPQHF. In DNA form, the CDR3 reads TGCAGTGCGCCCGGGAGGGGGCTGGGACAGCCCCAGCATTTT.

The chain couples TRBV3-1 to TRBJ2-3, with 11 bases lining up with TRBD2. V was pared by 0 bases and J by 0 bases, with 8 bases of the junction left unmatched. There are 19 residues in the CDR3. Germline V gene lookup returns CDR1 LGHDT and CDR2 YNNKEL (reference sequence). DNA of the CDR3: TGTGCCAGCAGCCAAGATTTAGAGACTAGCGGGATTAGCACAGATACGCAGTATTTT. Protein: CASSQDLETSGISTDTQYF.

This clonotype was seen at least ten times. The CDR3 DNA reads TGTGCCAGCAGTTCCTCTTGGCCCGGTACGGATGAGCAGTTCTTC. The encoded protein is CASSSSWPGTDEQFF. The rearrangement links TRBV6-5 to TRBJ2-1; D remains ambiguous. The CDR3 sequence is 15 residues long. The V gene lost 4 bases and the J gene lost 8 bases, with 18 bases spanning the gap. Germline-derived CDR1 and CDR2 are MNHEY and SVGAGI.

This clonotype was seen a handful of times. This chain joins TRBV20-1 and TRBJ1-6, with 8 bases lining up with TRBD1. The CDR3 runs 16 residues. Per the germline V gene, CDR1 is DFQATT and CDR2 is SNEGSKA (reference sequence). V shed 0 bases and J 10 bases; nucleotides not matched to a gene: 11. The CDR3 nucleotides are TGCAGTGCTAGAGATCCACCCGGACAGGGAAGCTCACCCCTCCACTTT. Protein sequence: CSARDPPGQGSSPLHF.

The chain combines TRBV2 with TRBJ1-5; D call uncertain. Germline V CDR1 and CDR2: SNHLY, FYNNEI. V gave up 8 bases and J gave up 3 bases, with 8 bases separating them. The CDR3 contains 12 residues. The DNA for the CDR3 is TGTGCCAGCGCCACATACAATCAGCCCCAGCATTTT. Protein product: CASATYNQPQHF.

This clonotype has only a few counts. The chain couples TRBV18 to TRBJ2-3; 7 positions match TRBD1. This CDR3 is built from 13 residues. Germline-derived CDR1 and CDR2 are KGHSH and LQKENI. Trimming cost V 6 bases and J 4 bases; bases outside gene matches: 4. CDR3 in amino acids: CASSSQGSDTQYF. CDR3 in DNA: TGTGCCAGCTCTTCACAGGGGTCAGATACGCAGTATTTT.

V is TRBV29-1 and J is TRBJ2-2; weak D call: TRBD2 (6 bases). Germline CDR1 SQVTM, CDR2 ANQGSEA. The CDR3 sequence is 14 residues long. V lost 7 bases to trimming and J lost 5 bases, with 17 bases between them. The CDR3 here is CSARMGGRTGELFF. CDR3 nucleotide sequence: TGCAGCGCGCGCATGGGGGGTAGGACCGGGGAGCTGTTTTTT.

The chain combines TRBV19 with TRBJ2-3; D not resolved. CDR1 LNHDA and CDR2 SQIVND come from the germline V gene (reference sequence). V was shortened by 5 bases and J by 5 bases, with 11 bases between the two germline ends. This CDR3 has 13 amino acids. CDR3 coding DNA: TGTGCCAGTAGTCCCCGAGCCAGAGATACGCAGTATTTT. It yields the protein CASSPRARDTQYF.

This clonotype was observed a handful of times. The gene calls are TRBV5-1 and TRBJ2-4, with D tentatively TRBD2 (5 bases). In germline, CDR1 is SGHRS, CDR2 YFSETQ. The CDR3 runs to 14 residues. V was cut by 0 bases and J by 9 bases, with 13 bases left in between. The CDR3 here is CASSLVRLRGIQYF. CDR3 sequence (DNA): TGCGCCAGCAGCTTGGTTCGGCTTCGGGGCATTCAGTACTTC. The full variable domain, in which reference TRBV5-1 and TRBJ2-4 provide the parts outside the CDR3, is KAGVTQTPRYLIKTRGQQVTLSCSPISGHRSVSWYQQTPGQGLQFLFEYFSETQRNKGNFPGRFSGRQFSNSRSEMNVSTLELGDSALYLCASSLVRLRGIQYFGAGTRLSVL.

This clonotype came up a few times. The V and J genes are TRBV4-2 and TRBJ1-2; possibly TRBD1 for D (6 bases). This CDR3 contains 15 residues. The germline CDR1 and CDR2 sequences are LGHNA and YNFKEQ. V lost 4 bases to trimming and J lost 8 bases, with 20 bases between them. In DNA, the CDR3 is TGTGCCAGCAGCCGCTCCGGAGGGGGTCCGGAAGGCTACACCTTC. Protein: CASSRSGGGPEGYTF.

The V and J genes are TRBV3-1 and TRBJ2-5; D call uncertain. CDR3 length: 11 amino acids. Per germline, CDR1 LGHDT and CDR2 YNNKEL (reference sequence). The V end was cut by 3 bases, the J end by 5 bases, with 4 bases between. The CDR3 loop reads CASSQFETQYF. As DNA, the CDR3 is TGTGCCAGCAGCCAGTTTGAGACCCAGTACTTC.

The V call is TRBV6-1, the J call TRBJ1-3; possible D gene TRBD1, 6 bases. Germline values: CDR1 MNHNS, CDR2 SASEGT. There are 11 residues in the CDR3. Trimming stripped 6 bases from V and 7 bases from J, with 7 bases between. CDR3 amino acids: CASRRGNTIYF. The CDR3 nucleotides are TGTGCCAGCAGAAGGGGGAACACCATATATTTT.

V and J are TRBV3-1 and TRBJ1-1; no clear D gene. This CDR3 is 12 amino acids long. Per germline, CDR1 LGHDT and CDR2 YNNKEL (reference sequence). V was trimmed by 7 bases and J by 8 bases, leaving 14 bases between them. CDR3 nucleotide sequence: TGTGCCAGCATGGATGAGGGCCGCGAAGCTTTCTTT. Amino acids: CASMDEGREAFF.

This clonotype has a count of ten or more. This rearrangement joins TRBV12-3 or TRBV12-4 to TRBJ2-7; TRBD1 or TRBD2 may be the D gene (5 bases each). Trimming pared 8 bases from V and 6 bases from J, leaving 20 bases between. This CDR3 contains 14 residues. The CDR3 spells CASSTRDRAAEQYF. Here the CDR3 DNA reads TGTGCCAGCTCGACTCGGGACCGTGCAGCCGAGCAGTACTTC.

This clonotype was seen only a few times. The V and J genes are TRBV20-1 and TRBJ2-5; D might be TRBD2 (6 bases). This CDR3 comprises 15 residues. V was pared by 5 bases and J by 2 bases, with 18 bases between. Germline CDR1 and CDR2: DFQATT and SNEGSKA (reference sequence). CDR3 sequence reads: CSAGGTALPQETQYF. The CDR3 nucleotides are TGCAGTGCTGGGGGGACTGCACTCCCTCAAGAGACCCAGTACTTC.

The chain uses TRBV18 and TRBJ1-1; 8 nucleotides line up with TRBD1. From germline, CDR1 is KGHSH and CDR2 LQKENI. This CDR3 is built from 14 residues. V dropped 4 bases and J dropped 5; count of bases not matched to a gene: 6. CDR3: CASSQATGVTEAFF. CDR3 bases: TGTGCCAGCTCACAAGCGACAGGGGTAACTGAAGCTTTCTTT.